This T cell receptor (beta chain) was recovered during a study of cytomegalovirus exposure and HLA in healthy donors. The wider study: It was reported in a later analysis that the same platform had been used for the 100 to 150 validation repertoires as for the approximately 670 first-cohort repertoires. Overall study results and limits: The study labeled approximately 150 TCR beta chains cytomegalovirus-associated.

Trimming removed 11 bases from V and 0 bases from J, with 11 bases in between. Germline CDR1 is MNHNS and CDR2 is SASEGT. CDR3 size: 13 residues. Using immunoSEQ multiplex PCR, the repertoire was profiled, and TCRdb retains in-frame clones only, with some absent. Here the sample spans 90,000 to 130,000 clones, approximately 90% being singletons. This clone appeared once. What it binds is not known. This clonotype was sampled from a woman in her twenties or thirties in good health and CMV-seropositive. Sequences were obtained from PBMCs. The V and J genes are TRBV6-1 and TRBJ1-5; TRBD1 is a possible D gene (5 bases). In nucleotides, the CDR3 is TGTGCCTCGGGGGACGTTAGCAATCAGCCCCAGCATTTT. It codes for CASGDVSNQPQHF.